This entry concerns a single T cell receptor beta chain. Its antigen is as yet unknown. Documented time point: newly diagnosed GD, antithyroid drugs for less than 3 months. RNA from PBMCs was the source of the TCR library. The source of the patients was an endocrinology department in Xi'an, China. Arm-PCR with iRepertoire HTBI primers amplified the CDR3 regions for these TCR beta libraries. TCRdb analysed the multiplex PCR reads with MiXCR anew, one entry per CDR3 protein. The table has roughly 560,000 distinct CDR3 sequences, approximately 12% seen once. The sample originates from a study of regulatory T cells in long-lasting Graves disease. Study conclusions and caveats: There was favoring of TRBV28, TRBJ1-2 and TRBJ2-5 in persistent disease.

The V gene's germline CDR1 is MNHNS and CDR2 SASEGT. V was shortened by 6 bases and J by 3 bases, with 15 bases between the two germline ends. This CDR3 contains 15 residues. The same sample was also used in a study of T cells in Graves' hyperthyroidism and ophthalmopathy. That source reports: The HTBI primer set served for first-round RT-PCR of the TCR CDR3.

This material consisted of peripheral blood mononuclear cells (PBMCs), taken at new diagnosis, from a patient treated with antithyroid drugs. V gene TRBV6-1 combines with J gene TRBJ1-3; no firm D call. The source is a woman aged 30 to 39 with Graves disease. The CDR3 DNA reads TGTGCCAGCAGGGCGGGTCTGAGACTTGGAAACACCATATATTTT. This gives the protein CASRAGLRLGNTIYF.